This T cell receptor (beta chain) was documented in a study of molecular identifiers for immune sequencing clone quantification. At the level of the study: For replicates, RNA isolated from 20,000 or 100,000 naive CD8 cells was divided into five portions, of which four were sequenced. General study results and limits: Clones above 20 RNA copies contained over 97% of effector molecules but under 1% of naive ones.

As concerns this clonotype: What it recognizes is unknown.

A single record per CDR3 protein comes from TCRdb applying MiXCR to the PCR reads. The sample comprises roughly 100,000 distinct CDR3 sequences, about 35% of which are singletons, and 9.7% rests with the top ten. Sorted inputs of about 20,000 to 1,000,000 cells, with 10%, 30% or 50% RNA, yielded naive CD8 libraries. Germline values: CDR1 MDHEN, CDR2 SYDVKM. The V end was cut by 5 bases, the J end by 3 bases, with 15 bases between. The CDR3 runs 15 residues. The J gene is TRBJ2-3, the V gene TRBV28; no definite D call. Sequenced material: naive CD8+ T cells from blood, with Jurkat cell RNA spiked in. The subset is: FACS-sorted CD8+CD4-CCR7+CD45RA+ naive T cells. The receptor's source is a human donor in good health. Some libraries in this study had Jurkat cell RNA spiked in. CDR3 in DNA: TGTGCCAGCAGTGACCCCGCCCCCCTAACAGATACGCAGTATTTT. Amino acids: CASSDPAPLTDTQYF.